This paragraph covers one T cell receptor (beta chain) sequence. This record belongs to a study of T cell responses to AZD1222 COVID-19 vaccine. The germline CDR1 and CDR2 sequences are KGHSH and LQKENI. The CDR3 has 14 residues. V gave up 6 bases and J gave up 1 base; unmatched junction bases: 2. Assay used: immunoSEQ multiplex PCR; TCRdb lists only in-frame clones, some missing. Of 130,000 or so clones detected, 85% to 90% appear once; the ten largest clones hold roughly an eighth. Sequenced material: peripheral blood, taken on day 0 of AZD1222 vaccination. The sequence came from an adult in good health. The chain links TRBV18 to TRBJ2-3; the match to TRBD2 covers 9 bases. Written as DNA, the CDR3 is TGTGCCAGCTCGAGGACTAGCGGCACAGATACGCAGTATTTT. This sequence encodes CASSRTSGTDTQYF.